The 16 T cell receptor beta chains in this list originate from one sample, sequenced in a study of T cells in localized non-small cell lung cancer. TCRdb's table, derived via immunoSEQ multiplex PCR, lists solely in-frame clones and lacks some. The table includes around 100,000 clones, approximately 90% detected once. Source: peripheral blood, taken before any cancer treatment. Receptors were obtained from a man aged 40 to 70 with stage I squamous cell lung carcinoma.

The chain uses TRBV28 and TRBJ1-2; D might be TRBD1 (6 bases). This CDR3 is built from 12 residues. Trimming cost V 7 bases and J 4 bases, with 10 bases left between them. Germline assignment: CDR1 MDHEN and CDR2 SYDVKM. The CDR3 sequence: CASTRTAYGYTF. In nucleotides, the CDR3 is TGTGCCAGCACCCGGACAGCCTATGGCTACACCTTC.

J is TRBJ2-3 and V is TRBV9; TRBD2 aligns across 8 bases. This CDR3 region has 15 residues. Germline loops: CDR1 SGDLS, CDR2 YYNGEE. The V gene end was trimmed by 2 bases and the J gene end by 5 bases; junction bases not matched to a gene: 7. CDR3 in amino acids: CASSVGGAAVDTQYF. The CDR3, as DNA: TGTGCCAGCAGCGTCGGGGGGGCCGCGGTAGATACGCAGTATTTT.

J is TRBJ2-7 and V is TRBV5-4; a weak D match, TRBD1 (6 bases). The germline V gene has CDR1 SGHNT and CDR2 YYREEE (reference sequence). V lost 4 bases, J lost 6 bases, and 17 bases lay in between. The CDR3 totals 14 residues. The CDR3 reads CASSPLTGQSEQYF. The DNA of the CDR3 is TGTGCCAGCAGCCCTTTGACAGGCCAAAGCGAGCAGTACTTC.

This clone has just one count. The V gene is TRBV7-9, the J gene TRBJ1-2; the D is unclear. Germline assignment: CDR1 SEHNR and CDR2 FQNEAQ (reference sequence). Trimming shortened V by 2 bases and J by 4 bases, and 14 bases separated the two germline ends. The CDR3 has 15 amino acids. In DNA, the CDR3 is TGTGCCAGCAGCTTAAGATGGCAGCCTTCCTATGGCTACACCTTC. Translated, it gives CASSLRWQPSYGYTF.

As DNA, the CDR3 is TGTGCCAGCAGGGAAGGTTCAGGGACTAATGGCTACACCTTC. Residues: CASREGSGTNGYTF. The chain carries TRBV5-4 and TRBJ1-2; possibly TRBD1 for D (5 bases). The CDR3 has 14 amino acids. Trimming removed 5 bases from V and 6 bases from J, with 17 bases in between. The V gene's germline CDR1 is SGHNT and CDR2 YYREEE (reference sequence). Looking up the rest from reference TRBV5-4 and TRBJ1-2 gives the full variable domain: ETGVTQSPTHLIKTRGQQVTLRCSSQSGHNTVSWYQQALGQGPQFIFQYYREEENGRGNFPPRFSGLQFPNYSSELNVNALELDDSALYLCASREGSGTNGYTFGSGTRLTVV.

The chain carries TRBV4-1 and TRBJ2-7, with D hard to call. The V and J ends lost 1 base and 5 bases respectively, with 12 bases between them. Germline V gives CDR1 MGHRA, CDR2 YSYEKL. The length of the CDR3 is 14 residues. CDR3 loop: CASSQVRWIDEQYF. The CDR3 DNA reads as TGCGCCAGCAGCCAAGTCAGGTGGATTGACGAGCAGTACTTC.

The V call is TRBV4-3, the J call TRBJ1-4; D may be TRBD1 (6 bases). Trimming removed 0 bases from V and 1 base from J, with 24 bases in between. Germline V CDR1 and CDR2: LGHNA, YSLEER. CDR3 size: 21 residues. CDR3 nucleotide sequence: TGCGCCAGCAGCCAAGACCTCCTACTGGGGGCCCCCGGGCGAACTAATGAAAAACTGTTTTTT. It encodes CASSQDLLLGAPGRTNEKLFF.

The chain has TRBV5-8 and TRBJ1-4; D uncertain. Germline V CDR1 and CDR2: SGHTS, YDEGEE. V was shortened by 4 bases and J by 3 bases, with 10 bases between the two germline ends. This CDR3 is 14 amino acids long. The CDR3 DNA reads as TGTGCCAGCAGCCCGTGGATAGCTAATGAAAAACTGTTTTTT. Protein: CASSPWIANEKLFF.

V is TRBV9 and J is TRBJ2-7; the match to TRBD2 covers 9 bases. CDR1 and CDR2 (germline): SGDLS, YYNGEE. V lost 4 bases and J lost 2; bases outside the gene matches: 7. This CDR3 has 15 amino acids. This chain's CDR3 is CASSSSSGVTYEQYF. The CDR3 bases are TGTGCCAGCAGCTCCTCTAGCGGGGTTACCTACGAGCAGTACTTC.

CDR3 DNA sequence: TGTGCCAGCCTCCCGGCGGGTGGCTATGGCTACACCTTC. It encodes CASLPAGGYGYTF. The V and J genes are TRBV28 and TRBJ1-2; D is ambiguous. This CDR3 is built from 13 residues. Looked up from germline, CDR1 is MDHEN and CDR2 is SYDVKM. V lost 8 bases, J lost 4 bases, and 14 bases lay in between.

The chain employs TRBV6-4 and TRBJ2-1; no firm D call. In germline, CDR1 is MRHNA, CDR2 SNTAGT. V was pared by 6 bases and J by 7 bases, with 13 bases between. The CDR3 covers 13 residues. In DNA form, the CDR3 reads TGTGCCAGCAGCACCGGGCCCCGAAATGAGCAGTTCTTC. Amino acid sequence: CASSTGPRNEQFF.

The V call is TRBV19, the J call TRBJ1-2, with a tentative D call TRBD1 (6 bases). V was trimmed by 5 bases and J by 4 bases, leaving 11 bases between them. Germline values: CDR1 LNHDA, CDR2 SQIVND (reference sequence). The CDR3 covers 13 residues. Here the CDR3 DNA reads TGTGCCAGTAGTGTACAGGGAGTCTATGGCTACACCTTC. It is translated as CASSVQGVYGYTF. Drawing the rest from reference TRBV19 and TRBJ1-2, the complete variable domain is DGGITQSPKYLFRKEGQNVTLSCEQNLNHDAMYWYRQDPGQGLRLIYYSQIVNDFQKGDIAEGYSVSREKKESFPLTVTSAQKNPTAFYLCASSVQGVYGYTFGSGTRLTVV.

CDR3 region: CASSYGQAYNEQFF. CDR3 DNA sequence: TGTGCCAGCAGCTACGGACAGGCCTACAATGAGCAGTTCTTC. The chain links TRBV7-9 to TRBJ2-1, with 7 positions matching TRBD1. The CDR3 is 14 residues long. Germline loops: CDR1 SEHNR, CDR2 FQNEAQ (reference sequence). V dropped 4 bases and J dropped 2; count of bases not matched to a gene: 2.

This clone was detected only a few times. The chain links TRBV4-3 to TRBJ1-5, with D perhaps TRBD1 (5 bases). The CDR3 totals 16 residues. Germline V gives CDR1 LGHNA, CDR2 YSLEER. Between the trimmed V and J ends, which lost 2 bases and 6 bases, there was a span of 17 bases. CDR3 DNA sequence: TGCGCCAGCAGCCAAAGTAGGGGCGGGGTGGGTCAGCCCCAGCATTTT. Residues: CASSQSRGGVGQPQHF.

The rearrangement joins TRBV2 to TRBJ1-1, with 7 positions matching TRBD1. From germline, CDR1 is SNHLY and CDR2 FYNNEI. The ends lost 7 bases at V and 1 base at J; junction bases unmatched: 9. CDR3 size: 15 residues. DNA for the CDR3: TGTGCCAGCAAGGGCCGACAGGGAGGGAACACTGAAGCTTTCTTT. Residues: CASKGRQGGNTEAFF.

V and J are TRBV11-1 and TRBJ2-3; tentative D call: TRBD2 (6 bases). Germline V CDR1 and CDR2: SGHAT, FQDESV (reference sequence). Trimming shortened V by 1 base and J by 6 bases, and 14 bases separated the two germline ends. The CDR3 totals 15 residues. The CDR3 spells CASSLGAGPTDTQYF. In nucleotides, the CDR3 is TGTGCCAGCAGCTTAGGCGCGGGACCCACGGATACGCAGTATTTT.